The 4 T cell receptor beta chains below come from one sample, sequenced in a study of blood T cell repertoires in COVID-19. Using immunoSEQ multiplex PCR, the repertoire was profiled, and TCRdb retains in-frame clones only, with some absent. The sample shows 300,000 or so clones, just over 85% of them seen only once. Sequenced: PBMCs or T cells enriched from blood (not recorded which). These receptor sequences come from a woman between 18 and 29 years old who had recovered from COVID-19.

This clone was counted a few times. Other DNA sequences of this sample code for an identical CDR3. The chain couples TRBV7-9 to TRBJ2-2; no clear D gene. Germline values: CDR1 SEHNR, CDR2 FQNEAQ (reference sequence). CDR3 length equals 12 residues. With 5 bases removed from V and 3 bases from J, the gap between germline ends came to 4 bases. The CDR3 DNA is TGTGCCAGCAGCCCCTACACCGGGGAGCTGTTTTTT. The encoded protein is CASSPYTGELFF.

This rearrangement joins TRBV9 to TRBJ2-3; D gene ambiguous. Trimming removed 0 bases from V and 3 bases from J, with 5 bases in between. The CDR3 consists of 13 residues. The germline V gene has CDR1 SGDLS and CDR2 YYNGEE. Here the CDR3 reads CASSVVETDTQYF. CDR3 sequence (DNA): TGTGCCAGCAGCGTAGTGGAGACAGATACGCAGTATTTT.

The chain joins TRBV20-1 to TRBJ2-1, with 10 bases aligning to TRBD2. Per the germline V gene, CDR1 is DFQATT and CDR2 is SNEGSKA (reference sequence). Losses at the gene ends were 3 bases for V and 8 bases for J; bases not matched to a gene: 13. The CDR3 totals 16 residues. The CDR3, as DNA: TGCAGTGCTAGTAGGGATTTTAGCGGGAGGACCGATGAGCAGTTCTTC. Translated: CSASRDFSGRTDEQFF.

The rearrangement joins TRBV19 to TRBJ2-2, with 10 bases lining up with TRBD1. The ends lost 6 bases at V and 6 bases at J; junction bases unmatched: 10. Germline V gene data show CDR1 as LNHDA and CDR2 as SQIVND (reference sequence). The CDR3 is 16 amino acids. CDR3 in amino acids: CASRERQGAWSGELFF. The CDR3 DNA is TGTGCCAGTAGAGAAAGACAGGGGGCATGGTCCGGGGAGCTGTTTTTT.